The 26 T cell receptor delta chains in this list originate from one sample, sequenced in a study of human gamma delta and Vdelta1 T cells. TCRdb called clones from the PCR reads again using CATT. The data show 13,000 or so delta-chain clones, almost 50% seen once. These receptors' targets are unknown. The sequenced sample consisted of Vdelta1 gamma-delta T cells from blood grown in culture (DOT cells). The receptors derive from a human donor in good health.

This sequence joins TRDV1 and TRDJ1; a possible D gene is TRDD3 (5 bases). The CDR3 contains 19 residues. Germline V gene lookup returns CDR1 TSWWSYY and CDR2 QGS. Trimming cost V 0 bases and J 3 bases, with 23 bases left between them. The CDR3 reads CALGELRGMGFPLPDKLIF. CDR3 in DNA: TGTGCTCTTGGGGAACTTCGGGGAATGGGGTTCCCCCTCCCCGATAAACTCATCTTT.

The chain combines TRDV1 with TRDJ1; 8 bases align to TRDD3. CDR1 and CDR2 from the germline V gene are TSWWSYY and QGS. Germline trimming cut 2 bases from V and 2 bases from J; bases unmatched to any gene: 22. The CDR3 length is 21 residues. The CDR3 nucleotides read TGTGCTCTTGGGGAAGGGCCTGACTTCCTTCGACTGGGGGCTGGAACCGATAAACTCATCTTT. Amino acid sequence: CALGEGPDFLRLGAGTDKLIF.

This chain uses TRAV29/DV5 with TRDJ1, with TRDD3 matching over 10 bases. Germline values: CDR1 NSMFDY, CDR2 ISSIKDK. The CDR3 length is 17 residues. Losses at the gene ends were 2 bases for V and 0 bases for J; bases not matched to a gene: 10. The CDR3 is CAASGNTTGGYTDKLIF. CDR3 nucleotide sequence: TGTGCAGCAAGTGGTAATACGACTGGGGGATACACCGATAAACTCATCTTT.

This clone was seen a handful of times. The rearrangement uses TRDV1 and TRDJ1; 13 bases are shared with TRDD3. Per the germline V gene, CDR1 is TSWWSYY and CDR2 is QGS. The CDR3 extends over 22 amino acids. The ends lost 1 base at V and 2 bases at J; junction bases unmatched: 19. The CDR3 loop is CALGERILPTVRLGDTTDKLIF. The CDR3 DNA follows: TGTGCTCTTGGGGAACGAATTCTTCCTACGGTGAGACTGGGGGATACGACCGATAAACTCATCTTT.

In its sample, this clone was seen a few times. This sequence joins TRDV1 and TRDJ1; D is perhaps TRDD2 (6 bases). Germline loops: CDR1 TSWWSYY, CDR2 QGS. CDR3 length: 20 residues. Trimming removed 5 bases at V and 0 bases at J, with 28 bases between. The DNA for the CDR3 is TGTGCTCTTGGGCCCCTTCCCTTGAGGGTATACGGGGAATACACCGATAAACTCATCTTT. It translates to CALGPLPLRVYGEYTDKLIF.

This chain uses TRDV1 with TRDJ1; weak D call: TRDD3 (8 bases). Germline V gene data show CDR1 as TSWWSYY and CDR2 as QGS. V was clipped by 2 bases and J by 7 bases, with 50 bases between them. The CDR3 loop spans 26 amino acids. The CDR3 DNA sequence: TGTGCTCTTGGGGAAGGAGCCTTCCTCAAGACCGAATACTGGGGGTCCCGTGGGCGGCGTTTGGGTAAACTCATCTTT. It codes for CALGEGAFLKTEYWGSRGRRLGKLIF.

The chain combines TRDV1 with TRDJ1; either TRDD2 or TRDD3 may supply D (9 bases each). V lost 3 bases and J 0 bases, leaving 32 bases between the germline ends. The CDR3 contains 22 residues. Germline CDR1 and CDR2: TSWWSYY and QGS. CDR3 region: CALGDSTFLRLGEPPYTDKLIF. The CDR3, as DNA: TGTGCTCTTGGGGACTCCACCTTCCTACGACTGGGGGAGCCACCGTACACCGATAAACTCATCTTT.

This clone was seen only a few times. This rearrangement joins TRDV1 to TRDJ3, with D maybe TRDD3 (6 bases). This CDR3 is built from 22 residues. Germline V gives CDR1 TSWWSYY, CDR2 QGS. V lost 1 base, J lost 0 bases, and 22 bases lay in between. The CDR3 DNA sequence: TGTGCTCTTGGGGAACATATACACCGACTGGGATGGAACTCCTGGGACACCCGACAGATGTTTTTC. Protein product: CALGEHIHRLGWNSWDTRQMFF.

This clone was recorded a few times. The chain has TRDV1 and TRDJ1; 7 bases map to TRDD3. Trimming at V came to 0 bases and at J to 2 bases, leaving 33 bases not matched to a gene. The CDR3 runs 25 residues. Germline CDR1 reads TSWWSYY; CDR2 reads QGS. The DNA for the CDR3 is TGTGCTCTTGGGGAACTAGCCCAAGGCCGCCGAAAGGGATACAAGGGCGAGGAATGGACCGATAAACTCATCTTT. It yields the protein CALGELAQGRRKGYKGEEWTDKLIF.

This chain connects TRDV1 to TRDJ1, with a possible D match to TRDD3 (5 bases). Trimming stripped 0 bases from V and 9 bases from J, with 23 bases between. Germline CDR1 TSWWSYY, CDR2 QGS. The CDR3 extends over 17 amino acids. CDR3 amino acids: CALGELSPHQEGGQLIF. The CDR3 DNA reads TGTGCTCTTGGGGAACTTTCACCGCACCAGGAAGGGGGTCAACTCATCTTT.

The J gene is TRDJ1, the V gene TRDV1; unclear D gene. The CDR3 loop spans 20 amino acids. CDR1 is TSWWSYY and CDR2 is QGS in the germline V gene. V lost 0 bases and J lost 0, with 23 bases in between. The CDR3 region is CALGELSGTDPPKNTDKLIF. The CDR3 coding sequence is TGTGCTCTTGGGGAACTTTCGGGAACCGACCCCCCTAAAAACACCGATAAACTCATCTTT.

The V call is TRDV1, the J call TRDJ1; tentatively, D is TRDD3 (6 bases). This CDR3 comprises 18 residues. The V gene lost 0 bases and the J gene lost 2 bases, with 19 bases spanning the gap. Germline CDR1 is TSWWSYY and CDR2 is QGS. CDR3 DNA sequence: TGTGCTCTTGGGGAACTAGTCAAGGATAATTGGGGGACCGATAAACTCATCTTT. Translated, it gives CALGELVKDNWGTDKLIF.

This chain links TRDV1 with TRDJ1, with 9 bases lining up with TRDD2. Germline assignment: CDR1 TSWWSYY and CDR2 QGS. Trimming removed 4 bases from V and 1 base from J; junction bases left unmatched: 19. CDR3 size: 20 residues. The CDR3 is CALGGLPSYTPEDCTDKLIF. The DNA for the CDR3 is TGTGCTCTTGGGGGACTGCCTTCCTACACTCCGGAGGATTGCACCGATAAACTCATCTTT.

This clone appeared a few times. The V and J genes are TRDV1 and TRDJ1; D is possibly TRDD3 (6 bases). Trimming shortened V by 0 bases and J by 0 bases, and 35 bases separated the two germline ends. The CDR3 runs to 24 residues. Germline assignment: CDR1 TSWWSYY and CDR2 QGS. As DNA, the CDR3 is TGTGCTCTTGGGGAACTCGCCTTTCCGAAAATGGGGGGAACTTGGCGGGGGTACACCGATAAACTCATCTTT. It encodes CALGELAFPKMGGTWRGYTDKLIF.

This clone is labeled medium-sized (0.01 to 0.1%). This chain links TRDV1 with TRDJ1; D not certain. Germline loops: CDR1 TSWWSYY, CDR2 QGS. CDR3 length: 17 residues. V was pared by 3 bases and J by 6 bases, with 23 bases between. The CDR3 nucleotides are TGTGCTCTTGGGGACCTGACCCATATGTATCCTGAAAATAAACTCATCTTT. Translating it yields CALGDLTHMYPENKLIF.

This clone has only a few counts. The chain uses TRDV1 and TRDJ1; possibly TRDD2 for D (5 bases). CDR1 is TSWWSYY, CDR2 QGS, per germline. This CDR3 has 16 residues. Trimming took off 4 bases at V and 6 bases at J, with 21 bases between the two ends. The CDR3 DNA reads TGTGCTCTTGGGGGGGCCTTGGGCCCCCTTCGTAATAAACTCATCTTT. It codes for CALGGALGPLRNKLIF.

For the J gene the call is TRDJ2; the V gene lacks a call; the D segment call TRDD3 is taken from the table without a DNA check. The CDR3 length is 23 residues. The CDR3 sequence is CAIWYSSSKICRYWGILTAQLFF. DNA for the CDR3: TGTGCCATTTGGTACAGCAGCTCTAAGATCTGCAGGTACTGGGGGATACTGACAGCACAACTCTTCTTT.

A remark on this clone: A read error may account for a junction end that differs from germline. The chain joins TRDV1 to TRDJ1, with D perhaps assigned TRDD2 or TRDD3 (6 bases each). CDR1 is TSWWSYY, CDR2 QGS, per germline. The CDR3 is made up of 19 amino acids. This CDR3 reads CALVESYWPGGPYTDKLIF. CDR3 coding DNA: TGTGCTCTTGTGGAATCCTACTGGCCGGGGGGACCGTACACCGATAAACTCATCTTT.

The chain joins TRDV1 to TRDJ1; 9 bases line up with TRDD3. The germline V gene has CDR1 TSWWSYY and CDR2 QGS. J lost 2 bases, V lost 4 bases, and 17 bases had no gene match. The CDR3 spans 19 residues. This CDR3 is CALGVQHSAGGYITDKLIF. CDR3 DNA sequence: TGTGCTCTTGGGGTCCAACACTCCGCGGGGGGATACATTACCGATAAACTCATCTTT.

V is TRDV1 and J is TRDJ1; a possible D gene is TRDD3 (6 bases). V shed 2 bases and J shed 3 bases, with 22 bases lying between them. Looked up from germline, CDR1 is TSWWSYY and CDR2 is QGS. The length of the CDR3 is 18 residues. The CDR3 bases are TGTGCTCTTGGGGAAGATGACCCCTTGCGAGCTGGGGCCGATAAACTCATCTTT. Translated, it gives CALGEDDPLRAGADKLIF.

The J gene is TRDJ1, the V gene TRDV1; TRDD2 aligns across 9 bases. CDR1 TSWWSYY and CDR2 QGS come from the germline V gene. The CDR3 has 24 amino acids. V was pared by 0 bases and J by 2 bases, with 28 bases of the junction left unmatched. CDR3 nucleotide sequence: TGTGCTCTTGGGGAACTAGGTTCCGCCTTCCTACGCTGTTGGGGACTCGTGGGGACCGATAAACTCATCTTT. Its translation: CALGELGSAFLRCWGLVGTDKLIF.

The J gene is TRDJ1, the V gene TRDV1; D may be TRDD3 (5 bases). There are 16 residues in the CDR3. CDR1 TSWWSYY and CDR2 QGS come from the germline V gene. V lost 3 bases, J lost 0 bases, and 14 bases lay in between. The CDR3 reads CALGDRNGEYTDKLIF. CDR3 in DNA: TGTGCTCTTGGGGACCGAAACGGGGAGTACACCGATAAACTCATCTTT.

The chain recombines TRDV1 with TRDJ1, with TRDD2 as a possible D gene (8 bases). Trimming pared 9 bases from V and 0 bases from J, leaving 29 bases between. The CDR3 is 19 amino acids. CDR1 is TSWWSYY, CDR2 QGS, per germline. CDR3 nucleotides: TGTGCTCTCTTCCTACGTGTTACTGGGGACGCCCCGTACACCGATAAACTCATCTTT. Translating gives CALFLRVTGDAPYTDKLIF.

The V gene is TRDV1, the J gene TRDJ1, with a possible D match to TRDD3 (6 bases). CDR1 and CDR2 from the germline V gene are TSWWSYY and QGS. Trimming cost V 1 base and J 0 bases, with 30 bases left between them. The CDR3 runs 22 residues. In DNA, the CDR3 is TGTGCTCTTGGGGAACGATCGCTAGTCGGGAGTACTGGGAGGAAGTACACCGATAAACTCATCTTT. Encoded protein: CALGERSLVGSTGRKYTDKLIF.

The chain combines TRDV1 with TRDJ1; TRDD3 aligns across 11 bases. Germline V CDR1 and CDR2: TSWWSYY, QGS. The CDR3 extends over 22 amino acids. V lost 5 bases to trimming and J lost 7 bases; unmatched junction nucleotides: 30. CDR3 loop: CALGSSALGLPQWGIREGKLIF. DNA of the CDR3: TGTGCTCTTGGGTCAAGCGCCCTGGGCCTTCCCCAATGGGGGATACGTGAGGGTAAACTCATCTTT.

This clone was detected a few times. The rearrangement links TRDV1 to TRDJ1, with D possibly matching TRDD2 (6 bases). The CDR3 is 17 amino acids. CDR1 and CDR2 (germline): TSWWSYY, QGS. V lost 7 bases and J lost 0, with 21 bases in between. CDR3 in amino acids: CALVRSYGLGYTDKLIF. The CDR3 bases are TGTGCTCTTGTGAGGTCCTACGGGCTCGGGTACACCGATAAACTCATCTTT.